The clone carrying this T cell receptor (beta chain) was counted a few times. This sample is part of a study of early T cells in non-severe SARS-CoV-2 infection. Overall study: The sequenced material was bulk RNA from unsorted whole blood, and its chains were unpaired.

This CDR3 contains 14 residues. The germline V and J ends were trimmed by 4 bases and 6 bases, with 16 bases remaining between them. CDR1 KGHSH and CDR2 LQKENI come from the germline V gene. The TCR library protocol was used to attach unique molecular identifiers. These identifiers were attached to individual cDNA molecules. TCRdb re-derived calls from the 5' RACE reads in MiXCR, one entry per CDR3 protein. The table lists around 76,000 distinct CDR3 sequences, roughly an eighth of them singletons. Input material: whole blood. This chain links TRBV18 with TRBJ2-7, with D hard to call. This TCR derives from an adult who was a healthcare worker with PCR-confirmed SARS-CoV-2 infection or an uninfected control (not recorded which). This CDR3 reads CASSLPGRALEQYF. CDR3 DNA sequence: TGTGCCAGCTCACTCCCCGGAAGGGCCCTCGAGCAGTACTTC.